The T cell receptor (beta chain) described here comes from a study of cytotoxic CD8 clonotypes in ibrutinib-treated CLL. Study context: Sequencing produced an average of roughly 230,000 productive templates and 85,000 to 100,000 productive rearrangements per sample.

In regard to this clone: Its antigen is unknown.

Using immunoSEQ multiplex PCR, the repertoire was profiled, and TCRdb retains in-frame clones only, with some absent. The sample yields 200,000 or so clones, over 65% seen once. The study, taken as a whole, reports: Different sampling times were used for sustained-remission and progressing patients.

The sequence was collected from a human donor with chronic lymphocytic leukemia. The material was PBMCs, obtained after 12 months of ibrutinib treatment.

CDR3 protein: CASSLGQQNQPQHF. In DNA form, the CDR3 reads TGTGCCAGCAGCTTGGGACAGCAAAATCAGCCCCAGCATTTT. The chain uses TRBV5-6 and TRBJ1-5, with a possible D match to TRBD1 (5 bases). V lost 0 bases to trimming and J lost 4 bases, with 8 bases between them. The CDR3 runs 14 residues. The V gene's germline CDR1 is SGHDT and CDR2 YYEEEE.